This entry lists 30 T cell receptor beta chains sequenced from one sample in a study of beta chain features in type 1 diabetes. The whole isolated RNA underwent reverse transcription, so sequencing captured expressed TCRB transcripts. Repertoires were generated with immunoSEQ multiplex PCR, while TCRdb's copy carries only in-frame clones and drops some. The sample has hundreds of thousands of clones; over 25% are singletons. Input material: naive CD4+ T cells from blood. These TCRs come from a man younger than 35 in good health.

This clone has just one count. This chain connects TRBV6-5 to TRBJ1-1; maybe TRBD1 (6 bases). V lost 0 bases, J lost 5 bases, and 13 bases lay in between. The CDR3 contains 15 residues. Germline CDR1 and CDR2: MNHEY and SVGAGI. The DNA for the CDR3 is TGTGCCAGCAGTTACTCCTACAGGGAAGGGACTGAAGCTTTCTTT. This sequence encodes CASSYSYREGTEAFF.

V gene TRBV11-1 combines with J gene TRBJ2-1; the D is unclear. Trimming left V 5 bases short and J 0 bases short, with 8 bases between. CDR1 and CDR2 (germline): SGHAT, FQDESV (reference sequence). The CDR3 totals 14 residues. CDR3 sequence (DNA): TGTGCCAGCAGCCGCGTGAGCTCCTACAATGAGCAGTTCTTC. This codes for CASSRVSSYNEQFF.

The rearrangement uses TRBV7-3 and TRBJ2-1; 7 bases are a match to TRBD2. Trimming cost V 0 bases and J 7 bases; bases outside gene matches: 9. The CDR3 is made up of 16 amino acids. Germline V gene data show CDR1 as SGHTA and CDR2 as FQGTGA. DNA of the CDR3: TGTGCCAGCAGCTTAACGTTGGGCAGGGAGGGTAATGAGCAGTTCTTC. Its translation is CASSLTLGREGNEQFF.

This clone has a handful of counts. The chain recombines TRBV7-2 with TRBJ2-1; D unclear. Trimming shortened V by 6 bases and J by 0 bases, and 12 bases separated the two germline ends. The CDR3 covers 15 residues. Germline loops: CDR1 SGHTA, CDR2 FQGNSA. This CDR3 reads CASRYEVHSYNEQFF. The CDR3 region has the DNA TGTGCCAGCAGGTATGAGGTTCACTCCTACAATGAGCAGTTCTTC.

The chain uses TRBV29-1 and TRBJ2-7; tentatively, D is TRBD2 (6 bases). CDR3 length: 14 residues. The germline CDR1 and CDR2 sequences are SQVTM and ANQGSEA. V was cut by 6 bases and J by 4 bases, with 19 bases left in between. The CDR3 spells CSVGATGTGYEQYF. For the CDR3, the DNA is TGCAGCGTAGGTGCCACCGGGACTGGATACGAGCAGTACTTC.

The V gene is TRBV15, the J gene TRBJ2-5; D gene uncertain. V lost 10 bases and J 4 bases, leaving 13 bases between the germline ends. The CDR3 runs to 12 residues. The germline V gene encodes CDR1 LNHNV and CDR2 YYDKDF (reference sequence). The CDR3 here is CASGTEVETQYF. The DNA for the CDR3 is TGTGCCAGCGGCACAGAGGTAGAGACCCAGTACTTC.

In this sample, this clone turned up a few times. This chain joins TRBV30 and TRBJ1-1; D remains ambiguous. V was shortened by 3 bases and J by 3 bases, with 5 bases between the two germline ends. Germline values: CDR1 GTSNPN, CDR2 SVGIG (reference sequence). The CDR3 consists of 11 residues. CDR3 amino acids: CAWSRDTEAFF. In DNA, the CDR3 is TGTGCCTGGAGCCGGGACACTGAAGCTTTCTTT.

The rearrangement uses TRBV28 and TRBJ2-5; D unresolved. The germline gives CDR1 MDHEN, CDR2 SYDVKM. V lost 2 bases and J 2 bases, leaving 9 bases between the germline ends. The CDR3 sequence is 14 residues long. The CDR3 region has the DNA TGTGCCAGCAGTTTAGGGCCGGCACAAGAGACCCAGTACTTC. This encodes CASSLGPAQETQYF.

The gene calls are TRBV30 and TRBJ2-1, with 12 positions matching TRBD2. CDR1 and CDR2 from the germline V gene are GTSNPN and SVGIG (reference sequence). The trim removed 7 bases at V and 8 bases at J, leaving 9 bases unmatched. The CDR3 is 14 amino acids. The CDR3 spells CALTTSGRVDEQFF. Here the CDR3 DNA reads TGTGCCTTGACGACTAGCGGGAGAGTGGATGAGCAGTTCTTC.

In its sample, this clone was seen a few times. The V gene is TRBV7-2, the J gene TRBJ2-7, with 12 positions matching TRBD2. Germline CDR1 is SGHTA and CDR2 is FQGNSA. This CDR3 is 15 amino acids long. Germline trimming cut 4 bases from V and 3 bases from J; bases unmatched to any gene: 4. The CDR3 nucleotides read TGTGCCAGCAGCTATACTAGCGGGAGGCTCTACGAGCAGTACTTC. Its translation is CASSYTSGRLYEQYF.

The J gene is TRBJ1-4, the V gene TRBV29-1, with D unresolved. With 1 base removed from V and 4 bases from J, the gap between germline ends came to 10 bases. This CDR3 spans 14 amino acids. From germline, CDR1 is SQVTM and CDR2 ANQGSEA. Written as DNA, the CDR3 is TGCAGCGTTGAAGGGTACCGTGGTAATGAAAAACTGTTTTTT. It translates to CSVEGYRGNEKLFF.

The J gene is TRBJ2-3, the V gene TRBV30; 8 bases match TRBD1. J was trimmed by 2 bases and V by 1 base; bases with no gene match: 5. CDR1 GTSNPN and CDR2 SVGIG come from the germline V gene (reference sequence). CDR3 length: 15 amino acids. The CDR3 loop is CAWSEGQGLTDTQYF. The CDR3 bases are TGTGCCTGGAGTGAAGGACAGGGCCTCACAGATACGCAGTATTTT.

This clone showed up just a few times. This chain connects TRBV7-9 to TRBJ2-7; D is unresolved. Germline CDR1 is SEHNR and CDR2 is FQNEAQ (reference sequence). This CDR3 has 15 residues. V was clipped by 1 base and J by 3 bases, with 13 bases between them. CDR3: CASSLGVSAYYEQYF. For the CDR3, the DNA is TGTGCCAGCAGCTTAGGGGTGTCCGCGTACTACGAGCAGTACTTC.

This clone has at least ten counts. The rearrangement uses TRBV29-1 and TRBJ1-2, with TRBD1 as a possible D gene (6 bases). V lost 7 bases, J lost 4 bases, and 10 bases lay in between. Germline V gene sequence: CDR1 SQVTM, CDR2 ANQGSEA. CDR3 length: 11 residues. The CDR3 DNA is TGCAGCGGCGGACAGTCCTATGGCTACACCTTC. Translation: CSGGQSYGYTF.

The V gene is TRBV6-6, the J gene TRBJ1-5; D remains unclear. V shed 5 bases and J shed 2 bases, with 16 bases lying between them. This CDR3 is built from 16 residues. CDR1 and CDR2 (germline): MNHNY, SVGAGI (reference sequence). The CDR3 nucleotides are TGTGCCAGCAGTCCATGGACGGGCCGGGGCAATCAGCCCCAGCATTTT. Its translation: CASSPWTGRGNQPQHF.

This clone was seen only a few times. Other DNA sequences in the sample encode the same CDR3. This chain uses TRBV7-2 with TRBJ2-5; no clear D. The length of the CDR3 is 13 residues. From germline, CDR1 is SGHTA and CDR2 FQGNSA. V lost 1 base and J lost 5, with 8 bases in between. The CDR3 is CASSLVVRETQYF. The CDR3 region has the DNA TGTGCCAGCAGCTTAGTAGTGAGGGAGACCCAGTACTTC.

Only a few counts were recorded for this clone. The rearrangement uses TRBV23-1 and TRBJ1-5; D is unresolved. TRBV23-1 is classed as an ORF, of uncertain function. V was cut by 4 bases and J by 4 bases, with 5 bases left in between. The CDR3 spans 12 residues. CDR3 region: CASSRPNQPQHF. Here the CDR3 DNA reads TGCGCCAGCAGTCGACCAAATCAGCCCCAGCATTTT.

The gene calls are TRBV2 and TRBJ1-1; D is ambiguous. This CDR3 has 13 residues. The V end was cut by 4 bases, the J end by 0 bases, with 6 bases between. Germline assignment: CDR1 SNHLY and CDR2 FYNNEI. The chain's CDR3 is CASSADMNTEAFF. CDR3 nucleotides: TGTGCCAGCAGTGCGGATATGAACACTGAAGCTTTCTTT. Looking up the rest from reference TRBV2 and TRBJ1-1 gives the full variable domain: EPEVTQTPSHQVTQMGQEVILRCVPISNHLYFYWYRQILGQKVEFLVSFYNNEISEKSEIFDDQFSVERPDGSNFTLKIRSTKLEDSAMYFCASSADMNTEAFFGQGTRLTVV.

Comment on this clone: The limits of the CDR3 on the DNA are not certain, so only TCRdb's listed CDR3 is given. The rearrangement uses TRBV29-1 and TRBJ1-2; whether TRBD1, the table's D call, matches the DNA was not checked. The length of the CDR3 is 11 amino acids, counting both ends. Germline V gene data show CDR1 as SQVTM and CDR2 as ANQGSEA. The CDR3 loop is CSVVGSGTAAF.

The CDR3 reads CSARSHNEQFF. The CDR3 DNA sequence: TGCAGTGCTAGATCCCACAATGAGCAGTTCTTC. This chain joins TRBV20-1 and TRBJ2-1; no reliable D call. Germline-derived CDR1 and CDR2 are DFQATT and SNEGSKA (reference sequence). The germline V and J ends were trimmed by 2 bases and 5 bases, with 4 bases remaining between them. This CDR3 comprises 11 residues.

The chain joins TRBV30 to TRBJ2-7; D is unclear. The CDR3 consists of 14 residues. Trimming cost V 2 bases and J 3 bases, with 14 bases left between them. Germline CDR1 reads GTSNPN; CDR2 reads SVGIG (reference sequence). The CDR3 region is CAWSIQIEVYEQYF. The CDR3 bases are TGTGCCTGGAGTATACAAATAGAAGTCTACGAGCAGTACTTC.

The chain carries TRBV6-5 and TRBJ1-4; TRBD1 aligns across 10 bases. Germline V gene data show CDR1 as MNHEY and CDR2 as SVGAGI. V dropped 2 bases and J dropped 8; count of bases not matched to a gene: 5. The CDR3 length is 15 residues. The CDR3 protein is CASSYKGTGDEKLFF. CDR3 DNA: TGTGCCAGCAGTTACAAGGGGACAGGGGACGAAAAACTGTTTTTT.

This clone came up once. The chain has TRBV7-3 and TRBJ2-7, with 9 bases that match TRBD1. This CDR3 is 15 amino acids long. Unmatched junction bases numbered 6, after V lost 5 bases and J lost 1 base. Germline V gene data show CDR1 as SGHTA and CDR2 as FQGTGA. CDR3 sequence reads: CASSPGTGSSYEQYF. The CDR3 region has the DNA TGTGCCAGCAGCCCCGGGACAGGGAGTTCCTACGAGCAGTACTTC.

The gene calls are TRBV5-1 and TRBJ2-5, with 7 bases lining up with TRBD1. V was pared by 0 bases and J by 5 bases, with 4 bases of the junction left unmatched. CDR1 SGHRS and CDR2 YFSETQ come from the germline V gene. CDR3 size: 14 residues. The CDR3 nucleotides read TGCGCCAGCAGCTTGGATAGGGGGCGTGAGACCCAGTACTTC. It specifies CASSLDRGRETQYF. The full variable domain, completed using reference TRBV5-1 and TRBJ2-5, is KAGVTQTPRYLIKTRGQQVTLSCSPISGHRSVSWYQQTPGQGLQFLFEYFSETQRNKGNFPGRFSGRQFSNSRSEMNVSTLELGDSALYLCASSLDRGRETQYFGPGTRLLVL.

The chain joins TRBV7-9 to TRBJ1-5, with TRBD1 identical over 8 bases. The V gene end was trimmed by 2 bases and the J gene end by 4 bases; junction bases not matched to a gene: 4. This CDR3 comprises 15 residues. Per germline, CDR1 SEHNR and CDR2 FQNEAQ (reference sequence). This CDR3 reads CASSLSGGQNQPQHF. CDR3 coding DNA: TGTGCCAGCAGCTTATCAGGGGGCCAAAATCAGCCCCAGCATTTT. Using reference TRBV7-9 and TRBJ1-5 for the parts outside the CDR3, the full variable domain is DTGVSQNPRHKITKRGQNVTFRCDPISEHNRLYWYRQTLGQGPEFLTYFQNEAQLEKSRLLSDRFSAERPKGSFSTLEIQRTEQGDSAMYLCASSLSGGQNQPQHFGDGTRLSIL.

This chain links TRBV11-2 with TRBJ2-5, with D tentatively TRBD1 (5 bases). This CDR3 has 15 amino acids. Trimming cost V 1 base and J 2 bases, with 11 bases left between them. CDR1 SGHAT and CDR2 FQNNGV come from the germline V gene. The CDR3 here is CASSLVGRDQETQYF. Written as DNA, the CDR3 is TGTGCCAGCAGCTTAGTAGGCAGGGATCAAGAGACCCAGTACTTC.

About this clone: Additional DNA sequences in this sample encode the identical CDR3. The J gene is TRBJ2-6, the V gene TRBV28, with no clear D. CDR3 length equals 13 residues. The V end lost 2 bases, the J end lost 4 bases, and 3 bases lay between the germline ends. Germline V gene sequence: CDR1 MDHEN, CDR2 SYDVKM. CDR3 DNA sequence: TGTGCCAGCAGTTTAGCCGGGGCCAACGTCCTGACTTTC. Its protein product is CASSLAGANVLTF. The full variable domain, in which reference TRBV28 and TRBJ2-6 provide the parts outside the CDR3, is DVKVTQSSRYLVKRTGEKVFLECVQDMDHENMFWYRQDPGLGLRLIYFSYDVKMKEKGDIPEGYSVSREKKERFSLILESASTNQTSMYLCASSLAGANVLTFGAGSRLTVL.

This clone appeared a few times. The chain employs TRBV25-1 and TRBJ2-2, with 10 nucleotides matching TRBD2. CDR3 size: 17 residues. The germline V gene encodes CDR1 MGHDK and CDR2 SYGVNS. J was trimmed by 5 bases and V by 4 bases; bases with no gene match: 10. The CDR3 coding sequence is TGTGCCAGCAGTGTCGAACGAGCGGGAGGGGTAACCGGGGAGCTGTTTTTT. Translating gives CASSVERAGGVTGELFF. Full variable domain (outside the CDR3, taken from reference TRBV25-1 and TRBJ2-2): EADIYQTPRYLVIGTGKKITLECSQTMGHDKMYWYQQDPGMELHLIHYSYGVNSTEKGDLSSESTVSRIRTEHFPLTLESARPSHTSQYLCASSVERAGGVTGELFFGEGSRLTVL.

This clone has a handful of counts. The rearrangement links TRBV30 to TRBJ2-1, with 7 bases lining up with TRBD2. This CDR3 is 13 amino acids long. J gave up 8 bases and V 4 bases, and 8 bases lay outside the gene matches. Germline V gene data show CDR1 as GTSNPN and CDR2 as SVGIG (reference sequence). The CDR3 region is CAWTGGSRYEQFF. The CDR3 DNA reads as TGTGCCTGGACTGGCGGGAGTCGGTATGAGCAGTTCTTC. The full variable domain, completed using reference TRBV30 and TRBJ2-1, is SQTIHQWPATLVQPVGSPLSLECTVEGTSNPNLYWYRQAAGRGLQLLFYSVGIGQISSEVPQNLSASRPQDRQFILSSKKLLLSDSGFYLCAWTGGSRYEQFFGPGTRLTVL.

V and J are TRBV5-4 and TRBJ2-7; possibly TRBD2 for D (5 bases). CDR3 length: 15 amino acids. The V end lost 0 bases, the J end lost 3 bases, and 13 bases lay between the germline ends. Per germline, CDR1 SGHNT and CDR2 YYREEE (reference sequence). CDR3 bases: TGTGCCAGCAGCTTGGCCCGGGGAGTTGGCTACGAGCAGTACTTC. Protein product: CASSLARGVGYEQYF.